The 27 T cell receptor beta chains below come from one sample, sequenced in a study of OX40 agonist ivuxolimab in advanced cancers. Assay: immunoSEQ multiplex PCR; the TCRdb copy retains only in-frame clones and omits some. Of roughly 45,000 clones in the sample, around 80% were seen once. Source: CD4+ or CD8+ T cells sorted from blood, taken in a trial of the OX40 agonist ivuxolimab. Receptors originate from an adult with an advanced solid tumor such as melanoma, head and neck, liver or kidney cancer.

CDR3 DNA sequence: TGTGCCTGGAGTGTACGGGGGATCGGCAATCAGCCCCAGCATTTT. Translated: CAWSVRGIGNQPQHF. The chain is built from TRBV30 and TRBJ1-5; a weak D match, TRBD1 (5 bases). Germline values: CDR1 GTSNPN, CDR2 SVGIG (reference sequence). The CDR3 sequence is 15 residues long. Trimming shortened V by 0 bases and J by 2 bases, and 11 bases separated the two germline ends.

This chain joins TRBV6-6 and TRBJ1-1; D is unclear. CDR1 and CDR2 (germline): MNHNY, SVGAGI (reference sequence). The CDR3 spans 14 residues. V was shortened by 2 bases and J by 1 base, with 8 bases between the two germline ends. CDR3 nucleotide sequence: TGTGCCAGCAGTTACGGCAGGCCGAACACTGAAGCTTTCTTT. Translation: CASSYGRPNTEAFF.

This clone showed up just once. CDR3 nucleotides: TGTGCCACCAGCAGAGGAGGCTTATACACAGATACGCAGTATTTT. Its protein is CATSRGGLYTDTQYF. This sequence joins TRBV15 and TRBJ2-3; no definite D call. The germline V gene encodes CDR1 LNHNV and CDR2 YYDKDF (reference sequence). The V end was cut by 1 base, the J end by 2 bases, with 10 bases between. This CDR3 comprises 15 residues.

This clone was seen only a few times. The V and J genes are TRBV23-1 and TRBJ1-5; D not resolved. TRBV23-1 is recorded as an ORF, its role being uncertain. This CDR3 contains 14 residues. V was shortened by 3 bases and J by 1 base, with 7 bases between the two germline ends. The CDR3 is CASSHSPSNQPQHF. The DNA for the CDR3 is TGCGCCAGCAGTCACTCTCCGAGCAATCAGCCCCAGCATTTT.

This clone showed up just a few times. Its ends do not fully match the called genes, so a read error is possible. CDR3 loop: CASSATGDGYTF. The CDR3 DNA follows: TGTGCCAGCAGTGCGACAGGGGATGGGTACACCTTC. The gene calls are TRBV2 and TRBJ1-2; 8 bases are a match to TRBD1. The CDR3 is made up of 12 amino acids. Germline values: CDR1 SNHLY, CDR2 FYNNEI. Full variable domain (rest looked up from reference TRBV2 and TRBJ1-2): EPEVTQTPSHQVTQMGQEVILRCVPISNHLYFYWYRQILGQKVEFLVSFYNNEISEKSEIFDDQFSVERPDGSNFTLKIRSTKLEDSAMYFCASSATGDGYTFGSGTRLTVV.

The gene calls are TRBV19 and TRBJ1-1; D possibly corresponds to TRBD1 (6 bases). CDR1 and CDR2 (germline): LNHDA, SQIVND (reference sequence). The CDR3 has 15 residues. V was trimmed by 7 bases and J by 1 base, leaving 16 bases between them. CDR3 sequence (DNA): TGTGCCAGTACCGACCGGACAGAGCCGAACACTGAAGCTTTCTTT. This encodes CASTDRTEPNTEAFF.

CDR3 residues: CATSSGTAPYGYTF. Written as DNA, the CDR3 is TGTGCCACCAGCAGTGGGACCGCCCCCTATGGCTACACCTTC. This sequence joins TRBV15 and TRBJ1-2, with D perhaps matching TRBD1 (5 bases). Germline CDR1 and CDR2: LNHNV and YYDKDF (reference sequence). V was clipped by 3 bases and J by 4 bases, with 12 bases between them. The CDR3 is made up of 14 amino acids. Drawing the rest from reference TRBV15 and TRBJ1-2, the complete variable domain is DAMVIQNPRYQVTQFGKPVTLSCSQTLNHNVMYWYQQKSSQAPKLLFHYYDKDFNNEADTPDNFQSRRPNTSFCFLDIRSPGLGDTAMYLCATSSGTAPYGYTFGSGTRLTVV.

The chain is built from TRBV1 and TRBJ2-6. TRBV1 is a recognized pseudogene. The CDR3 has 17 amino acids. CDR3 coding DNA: TGCACCAGCAGTCTTGGTAGTTTGTGCACACGGGCCAACGTCCTGACTTTC. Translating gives CTSSLGSLCTRANVLTF.

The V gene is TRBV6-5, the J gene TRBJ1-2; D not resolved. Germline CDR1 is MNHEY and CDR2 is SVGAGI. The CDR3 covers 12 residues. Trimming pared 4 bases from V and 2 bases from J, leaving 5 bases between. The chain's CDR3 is CASSSPNYGYTF. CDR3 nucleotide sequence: TGTGCCAGCAGTTCTCCCAACTATGGCTACACCTTC.

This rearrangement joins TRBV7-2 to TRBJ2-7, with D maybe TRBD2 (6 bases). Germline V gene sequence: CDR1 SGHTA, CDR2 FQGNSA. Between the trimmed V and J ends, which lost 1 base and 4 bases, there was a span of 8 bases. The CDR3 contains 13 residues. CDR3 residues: CASSLVGGYEQYF. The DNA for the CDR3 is TGTGCCAGCAGCTTAGTAGGAGGGTACGAGCAGTACTTC. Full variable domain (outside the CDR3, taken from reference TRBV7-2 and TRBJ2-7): GAGVSQSPSNKVTEKGKDVELRCDPISGHTALYWYRQSLGQGLEFLIYFQGNSAPDKSGLPSDRFSAERTGGSVSTLTIQRTQQEDSAVYLCASSLVGGYEQYFGPGTRLTVT.

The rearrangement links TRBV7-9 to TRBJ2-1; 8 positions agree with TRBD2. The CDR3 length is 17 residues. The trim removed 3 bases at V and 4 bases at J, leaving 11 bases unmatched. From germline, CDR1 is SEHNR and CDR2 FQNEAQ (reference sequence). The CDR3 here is CASSFPVGGEGYNEQFF. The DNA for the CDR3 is TGTGCCAGCAGCTTCCCCGTCGGGGGGGAGGGGTACAATGAGCAGTTCTTC. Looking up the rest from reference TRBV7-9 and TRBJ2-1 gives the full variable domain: DTGVSQNPRHKITKRGQNVTFRCDPISEHNRLYWYRQTLGQGPEFLTYFQNEAQLEKSRLLSDRFSAERPKGSFSTLEIQRTEQGDSAMYLCASSFPVGGEGYNEQFFGPGTRLTVL.

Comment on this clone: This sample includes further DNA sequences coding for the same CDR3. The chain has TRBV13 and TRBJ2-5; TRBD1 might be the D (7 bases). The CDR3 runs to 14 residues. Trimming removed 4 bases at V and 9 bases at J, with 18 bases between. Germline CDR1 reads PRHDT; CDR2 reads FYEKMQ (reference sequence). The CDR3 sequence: CASSSVGGQGAQYF. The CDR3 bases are TGTGCCAGCAGCTCAGTTGGGGGGCAGGGGGCCCAGTACTTC.

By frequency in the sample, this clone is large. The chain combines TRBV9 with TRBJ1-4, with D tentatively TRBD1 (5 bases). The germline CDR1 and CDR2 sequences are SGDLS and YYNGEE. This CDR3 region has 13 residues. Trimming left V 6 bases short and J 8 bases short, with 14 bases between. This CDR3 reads CASTRGTEEKLFF. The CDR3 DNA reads TGTGCCAGCACTCGGGGGACCGAGGAAAAACTGTTTTTT.

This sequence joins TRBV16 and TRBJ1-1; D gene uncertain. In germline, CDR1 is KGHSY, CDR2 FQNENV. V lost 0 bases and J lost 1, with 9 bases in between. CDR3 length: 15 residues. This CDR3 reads CASSQSAPPNTEAFF. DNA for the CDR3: TGTGCCAGCAGCCAATCGGCACCTCCGAACACTGAAGCTTTCTTT.

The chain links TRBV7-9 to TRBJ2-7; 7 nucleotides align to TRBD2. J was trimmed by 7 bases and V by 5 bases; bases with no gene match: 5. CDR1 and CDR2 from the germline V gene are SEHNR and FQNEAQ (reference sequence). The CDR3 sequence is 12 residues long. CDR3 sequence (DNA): TGTGCCAGCAGCCCGGGGGGACGAGAGCAGTACTTC. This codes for CASSPGGREQYF.

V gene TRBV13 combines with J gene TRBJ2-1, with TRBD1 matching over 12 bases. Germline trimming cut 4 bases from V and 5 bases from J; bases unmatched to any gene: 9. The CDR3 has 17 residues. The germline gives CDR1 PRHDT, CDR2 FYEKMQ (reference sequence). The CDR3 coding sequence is TGTGCCAGCAGCTGGGAGGGGACAGGGGGCGCGAACAATGAGCAGTTCTTC. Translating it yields CASSWEGTGGANNEQFF.

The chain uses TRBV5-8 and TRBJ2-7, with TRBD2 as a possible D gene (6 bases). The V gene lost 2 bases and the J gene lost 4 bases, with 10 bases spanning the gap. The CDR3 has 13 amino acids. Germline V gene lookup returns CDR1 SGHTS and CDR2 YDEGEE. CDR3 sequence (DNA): TGTGCCAGCAGCTTCGGGAGAAGGTACGAGCAGTACTTC. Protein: CASSFGRRYEQYF.

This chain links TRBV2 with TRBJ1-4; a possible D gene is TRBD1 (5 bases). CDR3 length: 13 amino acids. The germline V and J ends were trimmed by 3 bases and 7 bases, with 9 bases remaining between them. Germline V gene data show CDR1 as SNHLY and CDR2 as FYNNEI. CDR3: CASSDGDGEKLFF. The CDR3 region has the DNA TGTGCCAGCAGTGATGGGGACGGTGAAAAACTGTTTTTT.

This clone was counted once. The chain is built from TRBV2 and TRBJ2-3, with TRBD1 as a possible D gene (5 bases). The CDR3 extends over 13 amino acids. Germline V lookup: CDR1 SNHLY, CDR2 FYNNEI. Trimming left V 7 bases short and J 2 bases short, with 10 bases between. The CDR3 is CASIWTITDTQYF. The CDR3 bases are TGTGCCAGCATCTGGACAATCACAGATACGCAGTATTTT. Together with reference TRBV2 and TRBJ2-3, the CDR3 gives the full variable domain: EPEVTQTPSHQVTQMGQEVILRCVPISNHLYFYWYRQILGQKVEFLVSFYNNEISEKSEIFDDQFSVERPDGSNFTLKIRSTKLEDSAMYFCASIWTITDTQYFGPGTRLTVL.

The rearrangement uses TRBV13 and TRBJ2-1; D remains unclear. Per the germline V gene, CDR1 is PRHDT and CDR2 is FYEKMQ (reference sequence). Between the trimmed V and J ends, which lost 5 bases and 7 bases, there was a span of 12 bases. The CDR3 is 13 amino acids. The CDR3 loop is CASSLERENEQFF. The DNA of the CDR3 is TGTGCCAGCAGCCTCGAGCGTGAGAATGAGCAGTTCTTC.

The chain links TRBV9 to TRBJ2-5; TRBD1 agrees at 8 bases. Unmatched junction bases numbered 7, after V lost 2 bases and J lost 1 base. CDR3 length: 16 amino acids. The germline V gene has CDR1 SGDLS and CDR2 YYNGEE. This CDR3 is CASSVWQGAPQETQYF. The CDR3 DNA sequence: TGTGCCAGCAGCGTTTGGCAGGGGGCTCCCCAAGAGACCCAGTACTTC.

CDR3 region: CASSQVTGDPHNYGYTF. For the CDR3, the DNA is TGTGCCAGCAGCCAAGTTACAGGGGATCCCCATAACTATGGCTACACCTTC. The chain links TRBV4-2 to TRBJ1-2; 7 positions match TRBD1. The germline CDR1 and CDR2 sequences are LGHNA and YNFKEQ. Trimming removed 1 base from V and 1 base from J; junction bases left unmatched: 9. This CDR3 has 17 amino acids.

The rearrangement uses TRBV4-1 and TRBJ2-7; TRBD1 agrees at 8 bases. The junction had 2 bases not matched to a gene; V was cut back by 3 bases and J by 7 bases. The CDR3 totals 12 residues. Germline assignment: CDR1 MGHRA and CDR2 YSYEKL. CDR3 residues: CASSHGQGEQYF. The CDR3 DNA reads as TGCGCCAGCAGCCACGGACAGGGAGAGCAGTACTTC.

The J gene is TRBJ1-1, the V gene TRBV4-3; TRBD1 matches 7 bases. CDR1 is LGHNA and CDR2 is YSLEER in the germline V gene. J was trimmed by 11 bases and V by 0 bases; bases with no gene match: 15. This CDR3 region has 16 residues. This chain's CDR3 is CASSQDRGTAFYVAFF. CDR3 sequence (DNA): TGCGCCAGCAGCCAAGATCGCGGGACAGCCTTTTATGTGGCTTTCTTT.

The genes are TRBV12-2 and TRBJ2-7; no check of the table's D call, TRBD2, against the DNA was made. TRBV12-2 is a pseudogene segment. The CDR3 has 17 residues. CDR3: CASRLRPLAGGPYEQYF. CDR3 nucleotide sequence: TGTGCAAGTCGCTTACGTCCTCTAGCGGGAGGGCCGTACGAGCAGTACTTC.

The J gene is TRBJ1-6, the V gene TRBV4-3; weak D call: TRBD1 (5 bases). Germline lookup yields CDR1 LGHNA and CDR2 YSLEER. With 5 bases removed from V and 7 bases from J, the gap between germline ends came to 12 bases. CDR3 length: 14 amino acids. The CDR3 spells CASSLEGENSPLHF. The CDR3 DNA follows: TGCGCCAGCAGCTTGGAAGGGGAGAATTCACCCCTCCACTTT.

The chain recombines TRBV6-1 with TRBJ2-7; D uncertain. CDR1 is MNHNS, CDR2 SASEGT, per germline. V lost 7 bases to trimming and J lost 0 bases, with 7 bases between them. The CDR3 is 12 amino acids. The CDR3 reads CASIGLSYEQYF. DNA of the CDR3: TGTGCCAGCATTGGCCTCTCCTACGAGCAGTACTTC.